These 5 T cell receptor beta chains originate from one sample sequenced in a study of cytomegalovirus exposure and HLA in healthy donors. Data came from immunoSEQ multiplex PCR; TCRdb stores just in-frame clones and leaves some out. The profile shows about 280,000 clones, 70% to 90% of them singletons. Specimen: PBMCs. The receptor set was obtained from a woman younger than 30 in good health and CMV-seronegative.

V is TRBV28 and J is TRBJ2-2, with TRBD1 identical over 10 bases. Germline assignment: CDR1 MDHEN and CDR2 SYDVKM. V was pared by 6 bases and J by 5 bases, with 9 bases of the junction left unmatched. CDR3 length: 16 amino acids. CDR3 coding DNA: TGTGCCAGCAGCCTCGCGACAGGGGGCCGGACCGGGGAGCTGTTTTTT. It codes for CASSLATGGRTGELFF.

The sample holds one count of this clone. The rearrangement uses TRBV7-6 and TRBJ2-1; 8 bases match TRBD2. The CDR3 extends over 19 amino acids. Trimming removed 3 bases from V and 7 bases from J; junction bases left unmatched: 20. The V gene's germline CDR1 is SGHVS and CDR2 FNYEAQ. Here the CDR3 reads CASSFRGTSGNANLNEQFF. In DNA form, the CDR3 reads TGTGCCAGCAGCTTCAGAGGCACTAGCGGAAACGCAAACCTAAATGAGCAGTTCTTC.

The chain is built from TRBV28 and TRBJ1-2, with D maybe TRBD1 (6 bases). Trimming left V 2 bases short and J 7 bases short, with 14 bases between. The CDR3 runs 14 residues. Germline V lookup: CDR1 MDHEN, CDR2 SYDVKM. Here the CDR3 DNA reads TGTGCCAGCAGTTTAGAGGCAGGGGCGCGTGGCTACACCTTC. Translation gives CASSLEAGARGYTF.

The chain employs TRBV25-1 and TRBJ1-4; D is possibly TRBD1 (6 bases). The CDR3 has 14 amino acids. The germline V and J ends were trimmed by 7 bases and 5 bases, with 14 bases remaining between them. CDR1 is MGHDK and CDR2 is SYGVNS in the germline V gene. Written as DNA, the CDR3 is TGTGCCAGCATGAGGGGACAACCAAATGAAAAACTGTTTTTT. The encoded protein is CASMRGQPNEKLFF.

This chain uses TRBV5-1 with TRBJ1-4; 7 bases align to TRBD1. Germline V CDR1 and CDR2: SGHRS, YFSETQ. The CDR3 runs 15 residues. Trimming took 2 bases from V and 0 from J; bases not matched to a gene: 1. CDR3 DNA sequence: TGCGCCAGCAGCTTCCAGGGGGCAACTAATGAAAAACTGTTTTTT. Its protein product is CASSFQGATNEKLFF.